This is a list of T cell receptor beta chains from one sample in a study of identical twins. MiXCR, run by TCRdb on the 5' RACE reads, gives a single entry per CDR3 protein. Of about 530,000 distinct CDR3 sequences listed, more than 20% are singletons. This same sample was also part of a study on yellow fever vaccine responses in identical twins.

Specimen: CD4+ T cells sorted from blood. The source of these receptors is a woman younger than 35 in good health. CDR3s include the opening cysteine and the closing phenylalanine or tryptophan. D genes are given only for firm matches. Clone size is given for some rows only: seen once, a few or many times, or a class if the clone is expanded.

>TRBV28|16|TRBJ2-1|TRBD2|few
TGTGCCAGCAGTTTTCTAGCGGGAGGGCCTAACAATGAGCAGTTCTTC
CASSFLAGGPNNEQFF
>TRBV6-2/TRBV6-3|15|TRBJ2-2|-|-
TGTGCCAGCAGACCTTTGGGAGGGGGCACCGGGGAGCTGTTTTTT
CASRPLGGGTGELFF
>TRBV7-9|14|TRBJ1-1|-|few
TGTGCCAGCAGCCATTTTGACGGGGGAACTGAAGCTTTCTTT
CASSHFDGGTEAFF
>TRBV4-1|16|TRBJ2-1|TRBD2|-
TGCGCCAGCAGCCGCGCGACTAGCGGGCGCTACAATGAGCAGTTCTTC
CASSRATSGRYNEQFF
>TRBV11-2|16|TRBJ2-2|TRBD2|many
TGTGCCAGCAGCTCCCCCGGTCTAGCGGTGACCGGGGAGCTGTTTTTT
CASSSPGLAVTGELFF
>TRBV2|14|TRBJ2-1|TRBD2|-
TGTGCCAGCAACGAGGCGGGAGGGTACAATGAGCAGTTCTTC
CASNEAGGYNEQFF
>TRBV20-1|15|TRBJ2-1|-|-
TGCAGTGCTAGAGACCCTTCAGGCGGGCCCAATGAGCAGTTCTTC
CSARDPSGGPNEQFF
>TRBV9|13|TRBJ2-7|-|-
TGTGCCAGCAGCGCCCAGGGGTCCTACGAGCAGTACTTC
CASSAQGSYEQYF
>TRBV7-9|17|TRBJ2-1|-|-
TGTGCCAGCAGCTACTGGACAGGGAGGGTCTCCTACAATGAGCAGTTCTTC
CASSYWTGRVSYNEQFF
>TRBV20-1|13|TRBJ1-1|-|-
TGCAGTGCTAGAGATTTGGTAGGGACTGAAGCTTTCTTT
CSARDLVGTEAFF
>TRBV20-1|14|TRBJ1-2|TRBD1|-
TGCAGTGCTACTCCCGGACAGGGAAACTATGGCTACACCTTC
CSATPGQGNYGYTF
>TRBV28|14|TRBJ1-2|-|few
TGTGCCAGCAGTTTAGACAGCACAACCTATGGCTACACCTTC
CASSLDSTTYGYTF
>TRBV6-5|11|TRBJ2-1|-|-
TGTGCCAGCGGGGAGGTCAATGAGCAGTTCTTC
CASGEVNEQFF